This T cell receptor (beta chain) was captured in a study of blood T cell repertoires in COVID-19. Looking at the study overall: Collection of acute and convalescent COVID-19 samples took place in the United States, Italy and Spain. Sample material is recorded as cDNA or gDNA derived from T cells, B-cell-depleted T cells, or PBMCs.

In the original analysis: For nucleated cells, counts were estimated from reference gene primer amplification. TCRdb's table, derived via immunoSEQ multiplex PCR, lists solely in-frame clones and lacks some. V, J and clone size are those of that table, while D and trimming were read from the DNA. This table has fewer than 250,000 clones, roughly 80% appearing once. Germline V CDR1 and CDR2: LGHNA, YSLEER. There are 15 residues in the CDR3. The V gene end was trimmed by 3 bases and the J gene end by 1 base; junction bases not matched to a gene: 5. The J gene is TRBJ2-5, the V gene TRBV4-3; 7 nucleotides align to TRBD2. This TCR was recovered from a woman in her 70s with acute or convalescent COVID-19. Sequencing was carried out using peripheral blood. The CDR3 region has the DNA TGCGCCAGCAGCCAGGCCGCGGGGGTCCAAGAGACCCAGTACTTC. This encodes CASSQAAGVQETQYF.